The present T cell receptor (beta chain) was sequenced within a study of cytomegalovirus exposure and HLA in healthy donors. Trimming took 3 bases from V and 14 from J; bases not matched to a gene: 6. This CDR3 has 12 residues. Germline loops: CDR1 WNHNN, CDR2 SYGVQD (reference sequence). It was with 60 Vbeta and 13 Jbeta primers that the PCR ran. The table came from immunoSEQ multiplex PCR; TCRdb's copy has only in-frame clones and leaves some out. The data hold over 100,000 clones, with around two thirds observed a single time. Sequenced sample: PBMCs. The clonotype was recovered from a woman aged 40 to 49 in good health and CMV-seronegative. This chain links TRBV10-1 with TRBJ2-1, with 8 positions matching TRBD2. The CDR3 DNA follows: TGCGCCAGCAGTGAACGGGGGGGGATAAAGTTCTTC. Its translation is CASSERGGIKFF.